These T cell receptor beta chains were read from a single sample in a study of monozygotic twins with inflammatory bowel disease. Following a re-call of the 5' RACE reads, TCRdb has one entry per CDR3 protein and lacks DNA. This table lists around 370,000 distinct CDR3 sequences. Sequenced sample: blood. The receptors derive from a human donor with ulcerative colitis or Crohn's disease, or a healthy co-twin of an affected twin (not recorded which). Both conserved end residues are part of each CDR3. Fields, in order: J gene, V gene, CDR3 protein.

TRBJ2-2	TRBV27	CASTTANPRESNGELFF
TRBJ1-4	TRBV19	CASSTRTDYEKLFF
TRBJ2-5	TRBV7-6	CASTLKGGPTFQETQYF
TRBJ2-1	TRBV10-3	CAISELIQRRRYNEQFF
TRBJ2-2	TRBV5-5	CASSLGDYTGELFF
TRBJ2-1	TRBV7-2	CASSPAGTSGYNEQFF
TRBJ1-1	TRBV20-1	CSAAELIWGGDTEAFF
TRBJ2-1	TRBV4-3	CASSRRRDSYNEQFF
TRBJ2-5	TRBV20-1	CSARDGAARETQYF
TRBJ2-1	TRBV4-3	CASSQDLAGPYNEQFF
TRBJ2-6	TRBV5-5	CASSAQGQYTGANVLTF
TRBJ1-3	TRBV12-3/TRBV12-4	CASSSRGVVLFGNTIYF
TRBJ2-7	TRBV5-1	CASSNRRDSYEQYF
TRBJ1-2	TRBV29-1	CSVTEGYGYTF
TRBJ1-1	TRBV6-5	CASSYRSSRGRGTEAFF
TRBJ2-5	TRBV7-2	CASSYNRGKETQYF
TRBJ2-5	TRBV12-3/TRBV12-4	CASSFGGSLETQYF
TRBJ1-5	TRBV30	CAFSRESLFGQPQHF
TRBJ2-7	TRBV28	CASRLGQAGIGEQYF
TRBJ1-1	TRBV5-1	CASSLTGQGDTEAFF
TRBJ2-1	TRBV5-1	CASSISIGTGNEQFF
TRBJ2-2	TRBV15	CATSRDRATSNTGELFF
TRBJ2-7	TRBV28	CASSFSYQPYEQYF
TRBJ1-3	TRBV7-2	CASSLTKGQSSGNTIYF
TRBJ2-1	TRBV13	CASSSDREYSEQFF
TRBJ2-5	TRBV18	CASSPGLAGGRETQYF
TRBJ2-3	TRBV6-5	CASSYRTGQTDTQYF
TRBJ1-4	TRBV12-3/TRBV12-4	CASSRPLLGALNEKLFF
TRBJ2-3	TRBV19	CASSIGDRDRDTQYF
TRBJ1-1	TRBV11-2	CASSAYRAGEAFF
TRBJ2-6	TRBV4-3	CASSQGTGFAGANVLTF
TRBJ1-1	TRBV11-1	CASSPTGQLNTEAFF
TRBJ1-1	TRBV7-3	CASSLSPGTGAFF
TRBJ1-4	TRBV10-3	CAIRDSGEKLFF
TRBJ1-1	TRBV5-1	CASSLAGTGIEAFF
TRBJ1-5	TRBV19	CASSVTGGNQPQHF
TRBJ2-3	TRBV4-3	CASSQAPPGQLHTDTQYF
TRBJ2-7	TRBV4-2	CASSQRTAYEQYF
TRBJ1-2	TRBV11-1	CASSLTTGVYGYTF
TRBJ2-3	TRBV4-1	CASSQDEGRGGLTDTQYF
TRBJ2-5	TRBV7-9	CASGGQGQETQYF
TRBJ2-1	TRBV7-2	CASPAGTEQFF
TRBJ2-1	TRBV5-1	CASQGQGAYNEQFF
TRBJ2-1	TRBV15	CATSRGGEKRNEQFF
TRBJ2-6	TRBV30	CARRVSGANVLTF
TRBJ1-2	TRBV5-1	CASSPRIRFRGYTF
TRBJ1-6	TRBV27	CASSLIPHLNSPLHF
TRBJ2-7	TRBV7-9	CASSRGGGSSYEQYF
TRBJ2-1	TRBV4-3	CASSQARTDYNEQFF
TRBJ2-7	TRBV14	CASSLGRFNEQYF
TRBJ2-2	TRBV9	CASSGTGRANTGELFF